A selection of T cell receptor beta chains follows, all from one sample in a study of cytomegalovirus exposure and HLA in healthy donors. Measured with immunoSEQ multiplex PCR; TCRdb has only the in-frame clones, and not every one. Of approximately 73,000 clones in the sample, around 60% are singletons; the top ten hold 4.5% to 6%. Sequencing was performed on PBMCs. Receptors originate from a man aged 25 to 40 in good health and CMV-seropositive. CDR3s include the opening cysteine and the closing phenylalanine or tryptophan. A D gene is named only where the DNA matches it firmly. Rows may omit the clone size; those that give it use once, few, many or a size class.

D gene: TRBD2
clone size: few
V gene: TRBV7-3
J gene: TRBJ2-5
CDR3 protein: CASSYRGDPQETQYF
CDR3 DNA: TGTGCCAGCAGCTATCGGGGGGACCCACAAGAGACCCAGTACTTC

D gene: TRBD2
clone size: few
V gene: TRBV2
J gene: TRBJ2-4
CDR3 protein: CASSKEREGIQYF
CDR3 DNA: TGTGCCAGCAGTAAAGAGCGGGAGGGCATTCAGTACTTC

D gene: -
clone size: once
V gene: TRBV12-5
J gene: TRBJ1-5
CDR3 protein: CASGLADLDSQPQHF
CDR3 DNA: TGTGCTAGTGGTTTAGCGGACCTGGATAGTCAGCCCCAGCATTTT

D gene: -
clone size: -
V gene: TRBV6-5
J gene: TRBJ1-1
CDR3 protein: CASSYNPGGTEAFF
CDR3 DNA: TGTGCCAGCAGTTACAATCCTGGAGGGACTGAAGCTTTCTTT

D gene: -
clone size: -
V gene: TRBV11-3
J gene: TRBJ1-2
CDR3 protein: CASSLAPHTNRADYGYTF
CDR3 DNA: TGTGCCAGCAGCTTGGCTCCCCACACCAACAGGGCGGACTATGGCTACACCTTC

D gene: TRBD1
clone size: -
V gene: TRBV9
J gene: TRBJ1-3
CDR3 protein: CASSVADRASGNTIYF
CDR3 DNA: TGTGCCAGCAGCGTAGCTGACAGGGCGTCTGGAAACACCATATATTTT

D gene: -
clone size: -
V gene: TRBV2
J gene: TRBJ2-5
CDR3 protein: CASSAQETQYF
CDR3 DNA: TGTGCCAGCAGTGCGCAAGAGACCCAGTACTTC

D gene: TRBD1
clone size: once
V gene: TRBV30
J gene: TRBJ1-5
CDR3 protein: CAWSAGTGEQPQHF
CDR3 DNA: TGTGCCTGGAGTGCTGGAACAGGGGAGCAGCCCCAGCATTTT

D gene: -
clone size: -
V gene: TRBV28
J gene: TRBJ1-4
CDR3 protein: CASRSSGEKLFF
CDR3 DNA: TGTGCCTCGCGGTCTTCCGGAGAAAAACTGTTTTTT

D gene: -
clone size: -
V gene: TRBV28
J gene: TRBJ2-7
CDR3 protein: CASSKPGKGVSYEQYF
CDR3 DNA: TGTGCCAGCAGCAAGCCCGGGAAGGGGGTTAGCTACGAGCAGTACTTC

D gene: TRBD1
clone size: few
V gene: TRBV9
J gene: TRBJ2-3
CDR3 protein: CASSALTGQTTDTQYF
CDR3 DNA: TGTGCCAGCAGCGCGTTAACGGGACAGACCACAGATACGCAGTATTTT

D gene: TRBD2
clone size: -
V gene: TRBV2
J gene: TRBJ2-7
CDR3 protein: CASRDGLVYEQYF
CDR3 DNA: TGTGCCAGCAGGGATGGACTAGTCTACGAGCAGTACTTC

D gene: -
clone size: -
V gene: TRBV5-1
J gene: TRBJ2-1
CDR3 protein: CASREGGTSSYNEQFF
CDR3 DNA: TGCGCCAGCAGGGAAGGAGGGACCAGCTCCTACAATGAGCAGTTCTTC

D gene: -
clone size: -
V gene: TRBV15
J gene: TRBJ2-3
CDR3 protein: CATSREGGGRTDTQYF
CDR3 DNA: TGTGCCACCAGCAGAGAAGGGGGGGGGCGCACAGATACGCAGTATTTT

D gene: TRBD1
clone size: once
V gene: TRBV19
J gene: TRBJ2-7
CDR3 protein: CASSIEGQGYEQYF
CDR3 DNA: TGTGCCAGTAGTATAGAGGGACAGGGCTACGAGCAGTACTTC

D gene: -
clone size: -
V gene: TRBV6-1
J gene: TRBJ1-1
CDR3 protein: CASNLNRDTEAFF
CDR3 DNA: TGTGCCAGCAACTTAAACCGCGACACTGAAGCTTTCTTT

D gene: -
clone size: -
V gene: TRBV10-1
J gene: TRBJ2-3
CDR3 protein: CASSEEGGTDTQYF
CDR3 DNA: TGCGCCAGCAGTGAAGAGGGGGGCACAGATACGCAGTATTTT

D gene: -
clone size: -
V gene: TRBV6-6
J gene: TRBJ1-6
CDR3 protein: CASRLDGSSYNSPLHF
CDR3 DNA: TGTGCCAGCCGCCTGGACGGGAGCTCCTATAATTCACCCCTCCACTTT

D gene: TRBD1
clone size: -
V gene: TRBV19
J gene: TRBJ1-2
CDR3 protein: CASSYDREDYGYTF
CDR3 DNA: TGTGCCAGTAGTTACGACAGGGAGGACTATGGCTACACCTTC

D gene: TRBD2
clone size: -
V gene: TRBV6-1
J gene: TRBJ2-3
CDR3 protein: CASSEALSGDTQYF
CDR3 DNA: TGTGCCAGCAGTGAAGCGTTGAGCGGGGACACGCAGTATTTT

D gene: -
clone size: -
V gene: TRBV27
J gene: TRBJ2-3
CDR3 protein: CASSLRLPYTDTQYF
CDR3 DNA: TGTGCCAGCAGTTTAAGACTTCCCTACACAGATACGCAGTATTTT

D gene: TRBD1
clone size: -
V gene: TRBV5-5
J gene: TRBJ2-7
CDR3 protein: CASSAGTGPYEQYF
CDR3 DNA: TGTGCCAGCAGCGCGGGGACAGGGCCCTACGAGCAGTACTTC

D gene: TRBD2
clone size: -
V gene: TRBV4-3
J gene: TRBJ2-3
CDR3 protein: CASSQDFTSGKPVTDTQYF
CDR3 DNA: TGCGCCAGCAGCCAGGATTTTACTAGCGGAAAACCGGTGACAGATACGCAGTATTTT

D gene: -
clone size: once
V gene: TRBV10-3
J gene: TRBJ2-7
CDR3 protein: CAISAGTPDYEQYF
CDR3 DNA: TGTGCCATCAGTGCCGGGACACCCGACTACGAGCAGTACTTC

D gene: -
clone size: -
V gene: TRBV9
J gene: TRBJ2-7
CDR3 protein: CASSPGGTPYEQYF
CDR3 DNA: TGTGCCAGCAGTCCCGGAGGTACTCCCTACGAGCAGTACTTC

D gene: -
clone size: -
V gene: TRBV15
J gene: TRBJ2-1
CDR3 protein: CATSSIREQFF
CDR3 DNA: TGTGCCACCAGCTCCATCAGGGAGCAGTTCTTC

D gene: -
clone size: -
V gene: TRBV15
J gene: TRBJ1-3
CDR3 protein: CATSIGGNTIYF
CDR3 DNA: TGTGCCACCAGCATCGGGGGTAACACCATATATTTT

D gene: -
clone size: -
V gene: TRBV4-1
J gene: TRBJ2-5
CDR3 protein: CASSQRGIQETQYF
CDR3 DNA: TGCGCCAGCAGCCAACGGGGGATACAAGAGACCCAGTACTTC

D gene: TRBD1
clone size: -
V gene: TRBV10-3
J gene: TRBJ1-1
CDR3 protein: CAAAGQMNTEAFF
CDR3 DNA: TGTGCCGCCGCGGGACAGATGAACACTGAAGCTTTCTTT

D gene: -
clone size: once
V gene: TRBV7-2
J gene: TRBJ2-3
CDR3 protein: CASSRNLGTLTDTQYF
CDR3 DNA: TGTGCCAGCAGCCGTAACCTTGGGACTCTCACAGATACGCAGTATTTT

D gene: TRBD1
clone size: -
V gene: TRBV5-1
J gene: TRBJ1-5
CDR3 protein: CASSPGQGENQPQHF
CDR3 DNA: TGCGCCAGCAGCCCCGGACAGGGAGAGAATCAGCCCCAGCATTTT

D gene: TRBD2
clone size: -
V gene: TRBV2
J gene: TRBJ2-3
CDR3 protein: CATKLAGGPDTQYF
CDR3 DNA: TGTGCCACTAAACTAGCGGGAGGTCCAGATACGCAGTATTTT

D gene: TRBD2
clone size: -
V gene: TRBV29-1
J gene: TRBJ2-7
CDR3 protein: CSTTSGSFVDEQYF
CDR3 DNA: TGCAGCACCACTAGCGGGAGTTTTGTGGACGAGCAGTACTTC

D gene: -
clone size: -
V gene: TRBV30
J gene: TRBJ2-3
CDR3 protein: CAWCRGTSTSTDTQYF
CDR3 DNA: TGTGCCTGGTGTAGGGGTACATCCACTAGCACAGATACGCAGTATTTT

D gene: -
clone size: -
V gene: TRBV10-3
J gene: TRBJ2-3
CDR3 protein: CAISEAWATDTQYF
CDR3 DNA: TGTGCCATCAGTGAGGCGTGGGCCACAGATACGCAGTATTTT

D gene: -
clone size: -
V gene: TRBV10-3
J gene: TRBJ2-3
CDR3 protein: CATARSSGSTDTQYF
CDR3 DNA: TGTGCCACCGCTCGGAGTTCGGGGAGCACAGATACGCAGTATTTT

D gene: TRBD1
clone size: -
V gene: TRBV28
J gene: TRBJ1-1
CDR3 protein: CASSFPAGGNTEAFF
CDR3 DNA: TGTGCCAGCAGTTTCCCGGCAGGGGGGAACACTGAAGCTTTCTTT

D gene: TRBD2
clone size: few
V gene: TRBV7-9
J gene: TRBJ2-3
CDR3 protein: CASRAGLAGGPDTQYF
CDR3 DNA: TGTGCCAGCAGAGCAGGCCTAGCGGGAGGGCCCGATACGCAGTATTTT

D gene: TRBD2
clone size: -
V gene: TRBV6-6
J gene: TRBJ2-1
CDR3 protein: CASTSGSYNEQFF
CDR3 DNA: TGTGCCAGCACGAGCGGGAGCTACAATGAGCAGTTCTTC

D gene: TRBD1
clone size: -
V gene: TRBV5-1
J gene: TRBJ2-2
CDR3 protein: CASSYLGQGNTGELFF
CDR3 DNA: TGCGCCAGCAGCTACCTAGGACAGGGGAACACCGGGGAGCTGTTTTTT

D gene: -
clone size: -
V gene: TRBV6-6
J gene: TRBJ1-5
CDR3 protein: CASTERLGAFQPQHF
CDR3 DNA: TGTGCCAGCACCGAACGACTGGGGGCATTCCAGCCCCAGCATTTT

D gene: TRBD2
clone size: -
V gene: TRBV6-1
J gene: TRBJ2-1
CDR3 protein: CASSKREGLHDEQFF
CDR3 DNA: TGTGCCAGCAGTAAACGGGAGGGGCTACACGATGAGCAGTTCTTC

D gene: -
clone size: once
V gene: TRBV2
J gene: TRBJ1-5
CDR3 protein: CASEIRVNQPQHF
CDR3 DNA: TGTGCCAGTGAAATCAGGGTTAATCAGCCCCAGCATTTT

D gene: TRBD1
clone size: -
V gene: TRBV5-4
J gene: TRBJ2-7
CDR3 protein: CASSRTGADEQYF
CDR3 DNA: TGTGCCAGCAGCCGGACAGGGGCGGACGAGCAGTACTTC

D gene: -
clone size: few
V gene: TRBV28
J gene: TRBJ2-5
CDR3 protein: CASSFGISAVGQEYQETQYF
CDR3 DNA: TGTGCCAGCAGTTTTGGAATATCGGCCGTAGGACAAGAGTACCAAGAGACCCAGTACTTC

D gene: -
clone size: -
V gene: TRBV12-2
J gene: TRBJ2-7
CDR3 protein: CASRHGTSGAVYEQYF
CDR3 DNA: TGTGCAAGTCGCCACGGGACTAGCGGGGCAGTCTACGAGCAGTACTTC

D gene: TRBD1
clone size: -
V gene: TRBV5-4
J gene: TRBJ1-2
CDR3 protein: CASSWRGTGNYGYTF
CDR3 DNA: TGTGCCAGCAGCTGGAGGGGGACAGGGAACTATGGCTACACCTTC

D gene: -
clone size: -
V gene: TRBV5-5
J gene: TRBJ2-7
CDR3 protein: CASIRAGYPYEQYF
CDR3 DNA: TGTGCCAGCATTCGTGCGGGATACCCCTACGAGCAGTACTTC

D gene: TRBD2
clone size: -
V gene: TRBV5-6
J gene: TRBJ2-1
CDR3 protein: CASSSRSGGNEQFF
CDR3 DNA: TGTGCCAGCAGCTCACGGTCGGGGGGGAATGAGCAGTTCTTC

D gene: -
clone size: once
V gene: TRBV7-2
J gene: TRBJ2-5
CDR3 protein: CASSFSEIQYF
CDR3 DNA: TGTGCCAGCAGCTTCTCGGAGATCCAGTACTTC

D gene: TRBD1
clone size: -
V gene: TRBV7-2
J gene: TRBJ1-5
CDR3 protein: CASSLEGASNQPQHF
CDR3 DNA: TGTGCCAGCAGCTTAGAGGGGGCAAGCAATCAGCCCCAGCATTTT

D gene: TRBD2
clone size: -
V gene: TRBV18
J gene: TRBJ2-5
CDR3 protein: CASSPVGAGLGETQYF
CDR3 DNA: TGTGCCAGCTCACCAGTGGGAGCGGGGCTGGGAGAGACCCAGTACTTC

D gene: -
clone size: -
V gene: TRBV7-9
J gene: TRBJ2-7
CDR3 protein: CASSRVRGADYEQYF
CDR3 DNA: TGTGCCAGCAGTCGTGTACGGGGGGCTGACTACGAGCAGTACTTC

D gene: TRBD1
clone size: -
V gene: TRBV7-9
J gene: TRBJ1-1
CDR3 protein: CASSFRGLLKKYTEAFF
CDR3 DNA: TGTGCCAGCAGCTTCAGGGGGCTATTGAAGAAGTACACTGAAGCTTTCTTT

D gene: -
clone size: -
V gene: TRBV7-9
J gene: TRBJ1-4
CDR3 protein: CASSLAGAEKLFF
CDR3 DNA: TGTGCCAGCAGCTTAGCAGGGGCTGAAAAACTGTTTTTT

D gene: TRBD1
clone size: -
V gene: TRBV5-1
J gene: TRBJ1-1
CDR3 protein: CASSWRPTGGDMNTEAFF
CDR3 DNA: TGCGCCAGCAGCTGGCGTCCCACAGGGGGGGATATGAACACTGAAGCTTTCTTT

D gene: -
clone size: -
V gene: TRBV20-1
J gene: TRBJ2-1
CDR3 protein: CSASGDNEQFF
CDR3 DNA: TGCAGTGCCTCGGGGGACAATGAGCAGTTCTTC

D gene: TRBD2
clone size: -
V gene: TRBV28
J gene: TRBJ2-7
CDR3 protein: CASRGTSGRGEQYF
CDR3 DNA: TGTGCCAGCAGGGGGACTAGCGGGAGGGGCGAGCAGTACTTC